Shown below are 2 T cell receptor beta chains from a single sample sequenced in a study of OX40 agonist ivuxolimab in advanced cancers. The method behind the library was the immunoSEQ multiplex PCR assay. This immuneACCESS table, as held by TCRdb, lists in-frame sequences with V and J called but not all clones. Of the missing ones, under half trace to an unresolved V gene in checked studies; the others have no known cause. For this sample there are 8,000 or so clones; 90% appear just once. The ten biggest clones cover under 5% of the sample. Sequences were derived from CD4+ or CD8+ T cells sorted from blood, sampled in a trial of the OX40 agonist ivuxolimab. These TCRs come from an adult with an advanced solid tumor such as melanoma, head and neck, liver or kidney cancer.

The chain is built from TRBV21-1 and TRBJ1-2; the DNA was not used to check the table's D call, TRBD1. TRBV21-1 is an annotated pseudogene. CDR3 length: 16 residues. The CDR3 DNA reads TGTGCCAGCAGCAAAGAAGAGGGGACAGGGAACTATGGCTACACCTTC. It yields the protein CASSKEEGTGNYGYTF.

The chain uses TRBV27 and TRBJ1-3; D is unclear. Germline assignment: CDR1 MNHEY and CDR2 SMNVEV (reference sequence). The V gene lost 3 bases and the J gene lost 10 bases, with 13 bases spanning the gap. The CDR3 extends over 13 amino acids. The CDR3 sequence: CASSLMLGRTIYF. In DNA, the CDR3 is TGTGCCAGCAGTTTGATGCTCGGCCGAACCATATATTTT.